The entry that follows covers one T cell receptor (beta chain) sequence. These data originate in a study of CD8 T cells in Susac syndrome. Reverse transcription of about 0.45 to 1 ug RNA used random hexamers. The TCR beta CDR3 was amplified by immunoSEQ multiplex PCR across 54 Vbeta, 13 Jbeta. TCRdb reanalysed the immunoSEQ multiplex PCR reads using MiXCR and keeps one entry per CDR3 protein. The profile shows some 150,000 distinct CDR3 sequences, roughly 95% of them singletons. Trimming cost V 1 base and J 6 bases; bases outside gene matches: 13. In germline, CDR1 is LGHDT, CDR2 YNNKEL (reference sequence). The CDR3 runs 17 residues.

The chain uses TRBV3-1 and TRBJ1-2; the match to TRBD1 covers 8 bases. The clonotype originates from a human donor with multiple sclerosis. Material for sequencing was CD8+ T cells from PBMCs. The CDR3 is CASSQGGRGLKSDGYTF. Written as DNA, the CDR3 is TGTGCCAGCAGCCAAGGCGGCAGGGGGCTCAAATCAGATGGCTACACCTTC. Combining the CDR3 with reference TRBV3-1 and TRBJ1-2 gives the whole variable domain DTAVSQTPKYLVTQMGNDKSIKCEQNLGHDTMYWYKQDSKKFLKIMFSYNNKELIINETVPNRFSPKSPDKAHLNLHINSLELGDSAVYFCASSQGGRGLKSDGYTFGSGTRLTVV.